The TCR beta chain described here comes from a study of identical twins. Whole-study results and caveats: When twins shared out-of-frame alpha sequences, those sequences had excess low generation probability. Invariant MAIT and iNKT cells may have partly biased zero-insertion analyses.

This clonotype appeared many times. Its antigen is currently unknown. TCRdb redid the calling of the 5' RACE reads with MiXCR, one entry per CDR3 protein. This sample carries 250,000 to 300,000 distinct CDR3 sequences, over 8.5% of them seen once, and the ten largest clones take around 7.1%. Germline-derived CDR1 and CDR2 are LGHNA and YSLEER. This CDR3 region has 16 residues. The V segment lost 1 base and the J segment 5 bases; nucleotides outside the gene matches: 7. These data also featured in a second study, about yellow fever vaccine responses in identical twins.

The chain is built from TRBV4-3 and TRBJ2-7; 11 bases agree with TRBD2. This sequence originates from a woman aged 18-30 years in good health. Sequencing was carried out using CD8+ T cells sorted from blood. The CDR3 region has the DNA TGCGCCAGCAGCCAAGCTCTAGCGGGAGGTTTCGACGAGCAGTACTTC. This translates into CASSQALAGGFDEQYF.